This T cell receptor (beta chain) appears in the sequencing data of a study of glioma-infiltrating T cells. Study-level findings and limits: Gliomas, especially low-grade, showed above-expected tissue-blood divergence; non-neoplastic patients showed below. CDR3 overlap between tissue and blood was very small.

The V end was cut by 5 bases, the J end by 6 bases, with 17 bases between. Germline V gene data show CDR1 as MGHRA and CDR2 as YSYEKL. The CDR3 covers 15 residues. Amplification of TCR alpha and beta CDR3 regions from RNA used iRepertoire nested multiplex PCR. Tissue mRNA or PBMC total RNA, 100-400 ng, went into one-step reverse transcription and amplification. MiXCR was run by TCRdb on the multiplex PCR reads, yielding one entry per CDR3 protein. The data show 95,000 to 110,000 distinct CDR3 sequences, less than 30% seen once. Remarks on this clonotype: The antigen remains undetermined. A much larger clone lies one base from this, so it may be a read error. The CDR3 end shows no conserved phenylalanine or tryptophan, and so a read error is likely.

This chain links TRBV4-1 with TRBJ2-1, with D perhaps TRBD1 or TRBD2 (5 bases each). The TCR sequence derives from a human donor with low-grade glioma or glioblastoma, undergoing nonglioma brain surgery, or in good health (not recorded which). The material sequenced was glioma tissue, nonneoplastic brain tissue, or PBMCs (not recorded which). CDR3 sequence (DNA): TGCGCCAGCAGCTTGGCCGCTGGGGGTGGCAATGAGCAGTTCCTC. The encoded protein is CASSLAAGGGNEQFL.